This T cell receptor (beta chain) is drawn from a study of blood T cell repertoires in COVID-19. About the research overall: Material from acute and convalescent COVID-19 was sourced from the United States, Italy and Spain. Nucleic acid was either cDNA or gDNA, and it came from T cells, B-cell-depleted T cells, or PBMCs.

As handled by the study authors: Quantification of nucleated cells was approximated via reference gene primer amplification. TCRdb's table, derived via immunoSEQ multiplex PCR, lists solely in-frame clones and lacks some. The DNA gave D and trimming, while V, J and clone size come from that table. Seen here are fewer than 350,000 clones, 88% observed once, and the top ten hold almost 9.5%. CDR1 and CDR2 from the germline V gene are MNHNS and SASEGT. V lost 3 bases and J lost 6; bases outside the gene matches: 3. The length of the CDR3 is 15 residues. This clone was found a few times. The V call is TRBV6-1, the J call TRBJ2-4; 12 bases are a match to TRBD2. Material: peripheral blood. The clonotype comes from a man younger than 35 with active or convalescent COVID-19. The CDR3: CASSDLAGGPNIQYF. The CDR3 region has the DNA TGTGCCAGCAGTGATCTAGCGGGGGGGCCAAACATTCAGTACTTC.